This T cell receptor beta chain was identified in a study of identical twins. Notes on the study in general: Beta out-of-frame twin sharing showed a weaker excess. Analyses based on zero insertions could be partly confounded by invariant MAIT and iNKT cells. Out-of-frame alpha sequences that twins shared showed excess low generation probability.

Regarding this clonotype: Its cognate antigen is unknown.

Unique molecular identifiers were present on the cDNA, and a universal primer site came from template switching. TCRdb reprocessed the 5' RACE reads via MiXCR and lists one record per CDR3 protein. The profile shows about 200,000 distinct CDR3 sequences, over 9.5% of them singletons. With 5 bases clipped from V and 10 bases from J, the junction kept 6 bases outside the gene matches. The CDR3 is made up of 12 amino acids. The germline V gene has CDR1 SGHTA and CDR2 FQGNSA. The sequenced sample consisted of memory T cells sorted from blood. The chain uses TRBV7-2 and TRBJ2-3; 7 bases fit TRBD2. The sequence came from a man in his fifties in good health. For the CDR3, the DNA is TGTGCCAGCAGCCCGACTAGCCGCGCGCAGTATTTT. Protein: CASSPTSRAQYF. Full variable domain (rest looked up from reference TRBV7-2 and TRBJ2-3): GAGVSQSPSNKVTEKGKDVELRCDPISGHTALYWYRQSLGQGLEFLIYFQGNSAPDKSGLPSDRFSAERTGGSVSTLTIQRTQQEDSAVYLCASSPTSRAQYFGPGTRLTVL.